This T cell receptor beta chain comes out of a study of cytomegalovirus exposure and HLA in healthy donors. The study's findings and limits: TRBV6-2, TRBV6-3 and other indistinguishable V segments were excluded. Previously analyzed data showed that most TCR beta V segments were productive at a frequency of about 90% or about 30%. The majority of TCR sequences were rare, yet some public TCRs appeared in many donors. A later analysis linked a missense variant in DCLRE1C to the trimming of TCR beta V and J genes.

Trimming left V 1 base short and J 1 base short, with 13 bases between. The CDR3 extends over 16 amino acids. Germline V lookup: CDR1 MNHNS, CDR2 SASEGT. PCR used 60 Vbeta primers and 13 Jbeta primers. Sequenced by immunoSEQ multiplex PCR; TCRdb stores in-frame clones only, minus some. The data contain under 200,000 clones, about 75% of them singletons. Concerning this clone itself: Its antigen remains unknown.

This receptor was identified in a woman aged 45-59 years in good health and CMV-seropositive. Source material: PBMCs. V is TRBV6-1 and J is TRBJ1-2; D call uncertain. The CDR3 DNA follows: TGTGCCAGCAGTGAAGGGTTATGGCAGATTAACTATGGCTACACCTTC. It encodes CASSEGLWQINYGYTF.